A selection of T cell receptor beta chains follows, all from one sample in a study of cytomegalovirus exposure and HLA in healthy donors. Data came from immunoSEQ multiplex PCR; TCRdb stores just in-frame clones and leaves some out. This table has some 120,000 clones, 55% to 75% appearing once. Material for sequencing was PBMCs. The receptors here all came from a middle-aged woman in good health and CMV-seropositive. CDR3s include the opening cysteine and the closing phenylalanine or tryptophan. A D gene is named only where the DNA matches it firmly. Not every row has a clone size; where given, it reads once, few, many or a size class.

v_gene	abundance	d_gene	len	j_gene	CDR3aa	CDR3nt
TRBV7-8	.	.	15	TRBJ2-3	CASSPKVSGADTQYF	TGTGCCAGCAGCCCCAAGGTCTCGGGGGCAGATACGCAGTATTTT
TRBV6-1	.	TRBD1	14	TRBJ1-1	CASSVTGRATEAFF	TGTGCCAGCAGCGTGACAGGGCGGGCCACTGAAGCTTTCTTT
TRBV9	.	TRBD1	13	TRBJ1-2	CASSVTGVGGYTF	TGTGCCAGCAGCGTTACAGGGGTGGGTGGCTACACCTTC
TRBV9	.	.	13	TRBJ1-1	CASSVGGSTEAFF	TGTGCCAGCAGCGTAGGCGGCAGCACTGAAGCTTTCTTT
TRBV2	few	.	15	TRBJ2-7	CASSVPDGSSYEQYF	TGTGCCAGCAGTGTCCCTGACGGGAGCTCCTACGAGCAGTACTTC
TRBV2	.	TRBD1	15	TRBJ1-1	CASRYITGGNTEAFF	TGTGCCAGCAGATACATCACAGGGGGCAACACTGAAGCTTTCTTT
TRBV5-4	.	TRBD2	16	TRBJ2-3	CASSSGTSGSTDTQYF	TGTGCCAGCAGCTCCGGGACTAGCGGGTCCACAGATACGCAGTATTTT
TRBV18	few	.	14	TRBJ1-2	CASSPTVTNYGYTF	TGTGCCAGCTCACCGACAGTGACCAACTATGGCTACACCTTC
TRBV28	few	TRBD1	15	TRBJ2-2	CASSSDRGHTGELFF	TGTGCCAGCAGTTCTGACAGGGGGCACACCGGGGAGCTGTTTTTT
TRBV30	few	TRBD1	15	TRBJ1-5	CAWGMGPGGDQPQHF	TGTGCCTGGGGAATGGGGCCAGGGGGCGATCAGCCCCAGCATTTT